One sample yielded the 9 T cell receptor beta chains listed below, sequenced in a study of beta chain features in type 1 diabetes. Expressed TCRB transcripts were sequenced, since all the RNA that had been isolated was reverse transcribed. Clones were sequenced by immunoSEQ multiplex PCR, and TCRdb holds only the in-frame ones, with some missing. The data hold 250,000 to 350,000 clones, with 11% observed a single time. Sequenced: naive CD4+ T cells from blood. These receptors were collected from a woman aged 30 to 39 in good health.

The chain recombines TRBV6-6 with TRBJ1-3, with D hard to call. This CDR3 is built from 13 residues. V lost 4 bases, J lost 0 bases, and 4 bases lay in between. Germline loops: CDR1 MNHNY, CDR2 SVGAGI (reference sequence). In DNA form, the CDR3 reads TGTGCCAGCAGTTCAGGCTCTGGAAACACCATATATTTT. Its translation is CASSSGSGNTIYF.

This clone appeared a few times. The CDR3 bases are TGTGCCAGCAGCTTCTACAGACTAGCGGGGATTTCCTACAATGAGCAGTTCTTC. Its translation is CASSFYRLAGISYNEQFF. The chain links TRBV5-4 to TRBJ2-1; 11 bases fit TRBD2. This CDR3 contains 18 residues. CDR1 is SGHNT, CDR2 YYREEE, per germline (reference sequence). V shed 2 bases and J 1 base; nucleotides not matched to a gene: 8.

V gene TRBV11-3 combines with J gene TRBJ2-7; possible D gene TRBD2, 6 bases. Germline V gene sequence: CDR1 SGHNT, CDR2 YENEEA. Trimming left V 2 bases short and J 0 bases short, with 11 bases between. The CDR3 totals 15 residues. CDR3 loop: CASSLSSGYSYEQYF. CDR3 in DNA: TGTGCCAGCAGCTTAAGTAGCGGTTACTCCTACGAGCAGTACTTC. Variable domain in full (rest from reference TRBV11-3 and TRBJ2-7): EAGVVQSPRYKIIEKKQPVAFWCNPISGHNTLYWYLQNLGQGPELLIRYENEEAVDDSQLPKDRFSAERLKGVDSTLKIQPAELGDSAVYLCASSLSSGYSYEQYFGPGTRLTVT.

This chain joins TRBV6-5 and TRBJ2-1; D possibly corresponds to TRBD2 (6 bases). V dropped 6 bases and J dropped 5 bases, with 14 bases sitting between them. Per germline, CDR1 MNHEY and CDR2 SVGAGI. The CDR3 has 14 amino acids. CDR3: CASSRSSGHNEQFF. CDR3 sequence (DNA): TGTGCCAGCAGCCGGTCCAGCGGGCACAATGAGCAGTTCTTC.

The V and J genes are TRBV7-6 and TRBJ2-2; D is perhaps TRBD1 (5 bases). Trimming removed 1 base from V and 5 bases from J, with 11 bases in between. The CDR3 sequence is 15 residues long. CDR1 is SGHVS and CDR2 is FNYEAQ in the germline V gene. CDR3 residues: CASSLGRVTTGELFF. CDR3 DNA: TGTGCCAGCAGCTTAGGCAGGGTCACAACCGGGGAGCTGTTTTTT.

This rearrangement joins TRBV15 to TRBJ2-5, with 11 nucleotides matching TRBD1. The CDR3 is 15 residues long. Germline loops: CDR1 LNHNV, CDR2 YYDKDF (reference sequence). V trimming: 3 bases; J trimming: 1 base; junction bases outside the gene matches: 1. CDR3 protein: CATSRDRGPQETQYF. As DNA, the CDR3 is TGTGCCACCAGCAGGGACAGGGGGCCCCAAGAGACCCAGTACTTC.

The table lists this clone with a few counts. V is TRBV30 and J is TRBJ2-5, with D perhaps TRBD1 (9 bases). The J call could be wrong; TRBJ2-7 is a better fit for the DNA end. This CDR3 has 13 residues. Looked up from germline, CDR1 is GTSNPN and CDR2 is SVGIG (reference sequence). CDR3 residues: CAWEGQGLGEQYF. The CDR3 bases are TGTGCCTGGGAGGGACAGGGACTAGGCGAGCAGTACTTC.

This clone has only a few counts. The chain carries TRBV18 and TRBJ2-5; 8 bases line up with TRBD2. This CDR3 has 14 residues. In germline, CDR1 is KGHSH, CDR2 LQKENI. V lost 3 bases to trimming and J lost 0 bases; unmatched junction nucleotides: 0. The CDR3 sequence is CASSPTSDQETQYF. As DNA, the CDR3 is TGTGCCAGCTCACCGACTAGCGACCAAGAGACCCAGTACTTC.

V gene TRBV6-5 combines with J gene TRBJ2-3; TRBD2 matches 7 bases. From germline, CDR1 is MNHEY and CDR2 SVGAGI. V trimming: 2 bases; J trimming: 2 bases; junction bases outside the gene matches: 4. The CDR3 runs 15 residues. Here the CDR3 DNA reads TGTGCCAGCAGTTACGGTAGCGGGTACACAGATACGCAGTATTTT. Translated: CASSYGSGYTDTQYF.